This T cell receptor (beta chain) was identified in a study of T cells in Graves' hyperthyroidism and ophthalmopathy. Overall study results and limits: Stable hyperthyroidism was told apart from ophthalmopathy by a model built on 13 V-J features. Blood shared most expanded thyroid clonotypes above 0.001.

Germline lookup yields CDR1 SNHLY and CDR2 FYNNEI. V was shortened by 0 bases and J by 0 bases, with 5 bases between the two germline ends. This CDR3 spans 15 amino acids. This clonotype was detected many times. Antigen specificity is unknown. It was RNA transcripts that yielded the amplified TCR beta CDR3 regions. Initially, a first-round RT-PCR of the TCR CDR3 employed the HTBI primer set. MiXCR was run by TCRdb on the multiplex PCR reads, yielding one entry per CDR3 protein. The sample lists around 360,000 distinct CDR3 sequences; roughly 15% were seen once. The V and J genes are TRBV2 and TRBJ2-2, with D unclear. The origin of this receptor is a woman between 55 and 75 years old with Graves' ophthalmopathy. Specimen: blood. The CDR3 DNA is TGTGCCAGCAGTGAAGCGCGGACGAACACCGGGGAGCTGTTTTTT. It encodes CASSEARTNTGELFF.